The 3 T cell receptor beta chains below all came from one sample that was sequenced in a study of T cells in localized non-small cell lung cancer. Clones were read by immunoSEQ multiplex PCR, and TCRdb kept only the in-frame ones, dropping some. The sample yields about 7,000 clones, roughly 53% seen once. The sequenced sample was lymph node tissue, obtained before any cancer treatment. The receptors originated from a female donor of 60 years or more with stage I lung adenocarcinoma.

This clone has just a few counts. The genes are TRBV30 and TRBJ1-5; tentative D call: TRBD1 (5 bases). This CDR3 has 13 residues. CDR1 and CDR2 from the germline V gene are GTSNPN and SVGIG (reference sequence). V lost 0 bases and J 6 bases, leaving 9 bases between the germline ends. The chain's CDR3 is CAWSVGGVQPQHF. In DNA, the CDR3 is TGTGCCTGGAGTGTGGGGGGTGTTCAGCCCCAGCATTTT.

This sequence joins TRBV18 and TRBJ2-7; TRBD1 is a possible D gene (6 bases). This CDR3 contains 14 residues. The germline CDR1 and CDR2 sequences are KGHSH and LQKENI. V lost 6 bases, J lost 1 base, and 13 bases lay in between. CDR3 residues: CASSAGTKSYEQYF. The DNA of the CDR3 is TGTGCCAGCTCGGCAGGGACAAAATCCTACGAGCAGTACTTC.

The chain has TRBV4-1 and TRBJ2-1; D is uncertain. CDR3 length: 13 residues. Trimming removed 3 bases from V and 5 bases from J, with 8 bases in between. Germline CDR1 and CDR2: MGHRA and YSYEKL. CDR3: CASSHLVHNEQFF. The DNA of the CDR3 is TGCGCCAGCAGCCACCTGGTTCACAATGAGCAGTTCTTC.